Detailed here is one T cell receptor (beta chain). The sample belongs to a study of CD8+ T cells in alopecia areata. In each case, RNA was isolated and then reverse transcribed into cDNA as the sequencing template. Libraries were prepared by immunoSEQ multiplex PCR; TCRdb keeps only in-frame clonotypes and omits some of them. The sample consists of over 150,000 clones, 63% of them appearing once. Trimming shortened V by 2 bases and J by 6 bases, and 11 bases separated the two germline ends. CDR1 GTSNPN and CDR2 SVGIG come from the germline V gene (reference sequence). The CDR3 is 13 residues long. V and J are TRBV30 and TRBJ1-5; a possible D gene is TRBD1 (5 bases). The TCR sequence derives from a human donor with alopecia areata. This material consisted of CD4+ T cells sorted from blood, taken at week 0. Here the CDR3 reads CAWSSSRAQPQHF. For the CDR3, the DNA is TGTGCCTGGAGTTCCTCCAGGGCTCAGCCCCAGCATTTT. The complete variable domain, with remaining parts taken from reference TRBV30 and TRBJ1-5, reads SQTIHQWPATLVQPVGSPLSLECTVEGTSNPNLYWYRQAAGRGLQLLFYSVGIGQISSEVPQNLSASRPQDRQFILSSKKLLLSDSGFYLCAWSSSRAQPQHFGDGTRLSIL.